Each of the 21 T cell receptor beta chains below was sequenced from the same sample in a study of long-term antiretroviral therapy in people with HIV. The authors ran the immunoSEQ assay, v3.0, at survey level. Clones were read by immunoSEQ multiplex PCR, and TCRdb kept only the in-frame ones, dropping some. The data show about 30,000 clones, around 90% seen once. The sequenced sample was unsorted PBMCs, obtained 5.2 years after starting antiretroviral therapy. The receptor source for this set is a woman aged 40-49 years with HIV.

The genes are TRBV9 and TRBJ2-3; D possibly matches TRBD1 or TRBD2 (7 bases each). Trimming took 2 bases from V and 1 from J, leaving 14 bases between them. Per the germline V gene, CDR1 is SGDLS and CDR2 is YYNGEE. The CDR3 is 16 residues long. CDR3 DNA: TGTGCCAGCAGCGTGGGTTCAGGGGGGGGCACAGATACGCAGTATTTT. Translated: CASSVGSGGGTDTQYF.

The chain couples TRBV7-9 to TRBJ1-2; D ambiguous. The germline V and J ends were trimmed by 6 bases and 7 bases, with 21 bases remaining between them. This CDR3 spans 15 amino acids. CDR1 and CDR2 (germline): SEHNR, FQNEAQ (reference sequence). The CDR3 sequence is CASSYTIGSGSGYTF. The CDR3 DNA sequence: TGTGCCAGCAGTTATACGATCGGGTCTGGATCTGGCTACACCTTC.

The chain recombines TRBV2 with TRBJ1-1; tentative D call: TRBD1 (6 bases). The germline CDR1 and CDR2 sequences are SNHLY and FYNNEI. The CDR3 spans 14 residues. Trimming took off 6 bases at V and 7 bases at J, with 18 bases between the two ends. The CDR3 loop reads CASSTQDRGNEAFF. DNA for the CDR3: TGTGCCAGCAGCACCCAGGACAGAGGAAATGAAGCTTTCTTT. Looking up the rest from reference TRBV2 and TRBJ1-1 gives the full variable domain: EPEVTQTPSHQVTQMGQEVILRCVPISNHLYFYWYRQILGQKVEFLVSFYNNEISEKSEIFDDQFSVERPDGSNFTLKIRSTKLEDSAMYFCASSTQDRGNEAFFGQGTRLTVV.

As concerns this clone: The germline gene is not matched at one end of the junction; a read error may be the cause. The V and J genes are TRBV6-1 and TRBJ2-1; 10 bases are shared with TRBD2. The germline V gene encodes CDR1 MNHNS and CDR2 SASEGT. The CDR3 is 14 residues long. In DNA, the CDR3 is TGTGCCAGCAGGGAAGCGGGAGGGGGCAATGAGCAGTTCTTC. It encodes CASREAGGGNEQFF.

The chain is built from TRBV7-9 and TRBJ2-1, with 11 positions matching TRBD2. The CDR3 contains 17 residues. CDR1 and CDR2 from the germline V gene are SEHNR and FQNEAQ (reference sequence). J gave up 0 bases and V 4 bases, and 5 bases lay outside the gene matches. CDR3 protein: CASSSLAGGFSYNEQFF. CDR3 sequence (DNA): TGTGCCAGCAGCTCCCTAGCGGGAGGCTTCTCCTACAATGAGCAGTTCTTC.

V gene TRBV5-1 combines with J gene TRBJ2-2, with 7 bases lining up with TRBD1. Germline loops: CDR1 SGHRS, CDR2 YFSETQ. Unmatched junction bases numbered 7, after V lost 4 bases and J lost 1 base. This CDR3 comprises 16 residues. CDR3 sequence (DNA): TGCGCCAGCAGCCCAGGGACAGCCCTGAACACCGGGGAGCTGTTTTTT. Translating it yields CASSPGTALNTGELFF.

The CDR3 nucleotides read TGTGCCACCACGATGTTAGCGGGAGGCAATGAGCAGTTCTTC. It encodes CATTMLAGGNEQFF. The chain carries TRBV6-1 and TRBJ2-1; 10 bases fit TRBD2. This CDR3 spans 14 amino acids. In germline, CDR1 is MNHNS, CDR2 SASEGT. With 10 bases clipped from V and 6 bases from J, the junction kept 9 bases outside the gene matches.

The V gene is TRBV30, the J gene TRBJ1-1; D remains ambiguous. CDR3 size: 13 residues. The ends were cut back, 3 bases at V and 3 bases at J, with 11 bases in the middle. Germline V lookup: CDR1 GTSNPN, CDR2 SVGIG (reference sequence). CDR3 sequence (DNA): TGTGCCTGGAGGTTCAAGGGAGACACTGAAGCTTTCTTT. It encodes CAWRFKGDTEAFF.

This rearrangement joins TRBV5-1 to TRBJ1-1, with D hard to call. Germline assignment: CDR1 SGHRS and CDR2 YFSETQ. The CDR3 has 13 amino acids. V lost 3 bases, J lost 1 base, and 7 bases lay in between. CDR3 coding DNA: TGCGCCAGCAGCTATCAGAAGAACACTGAAGCTTTCTTT. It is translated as CASSYQKNTEAFF.

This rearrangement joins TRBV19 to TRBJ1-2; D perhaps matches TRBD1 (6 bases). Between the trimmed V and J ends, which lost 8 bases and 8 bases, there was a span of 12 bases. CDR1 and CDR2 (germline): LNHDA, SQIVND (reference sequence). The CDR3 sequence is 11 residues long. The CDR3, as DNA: TGTGCCAGTCAGTCAGGGGTCGGCTACACCTTC. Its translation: CASQSGVGYTF.

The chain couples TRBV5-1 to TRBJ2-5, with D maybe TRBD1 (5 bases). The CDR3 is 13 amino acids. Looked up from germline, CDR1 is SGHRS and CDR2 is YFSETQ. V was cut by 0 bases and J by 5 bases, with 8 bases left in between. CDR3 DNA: TGCGCCAGCAGCTTGGGACAGTCCGAGACCCAGTACTTC. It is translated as CASSLGQSETQYF.

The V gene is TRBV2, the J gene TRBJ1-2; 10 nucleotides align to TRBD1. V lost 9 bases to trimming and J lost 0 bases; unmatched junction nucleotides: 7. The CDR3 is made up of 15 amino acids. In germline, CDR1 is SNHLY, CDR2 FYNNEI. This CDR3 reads CASKTGGNANYGYTF. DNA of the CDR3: TGTGCCAGTAAGACAGGGGGCAATGCTAACTATGGCTACACCTTC.

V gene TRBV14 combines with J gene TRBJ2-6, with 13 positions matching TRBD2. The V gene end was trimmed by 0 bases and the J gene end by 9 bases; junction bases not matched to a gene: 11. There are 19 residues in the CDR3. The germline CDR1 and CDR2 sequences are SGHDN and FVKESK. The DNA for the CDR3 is TGTGCCAGCAGCCAAGATCGACTAGCGGGAGGTTTGGGTGGCAACGTCCTGACTTTC. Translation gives CASSQDRLAGGLGGNVLTF.

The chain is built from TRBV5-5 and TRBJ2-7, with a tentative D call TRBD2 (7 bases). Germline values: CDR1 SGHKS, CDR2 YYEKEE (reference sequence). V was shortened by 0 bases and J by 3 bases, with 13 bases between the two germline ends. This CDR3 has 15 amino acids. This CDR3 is CASSLESGDYYEQYF. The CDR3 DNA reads TGTGCCAGCAGCTTGGAATCAGGGGACTACTACGAGCAGTACTTC. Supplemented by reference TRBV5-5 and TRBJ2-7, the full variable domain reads DAGVTQSPTHLIKTRGQQVTLRCSPISGHKSVSWYQQVLGQGPQFIFQYYEKEERGRGNFPDRFSARQFPNYSSELNVNALLLGDSALYLCASSLESGDYYEQYFGPGTRLTVT.

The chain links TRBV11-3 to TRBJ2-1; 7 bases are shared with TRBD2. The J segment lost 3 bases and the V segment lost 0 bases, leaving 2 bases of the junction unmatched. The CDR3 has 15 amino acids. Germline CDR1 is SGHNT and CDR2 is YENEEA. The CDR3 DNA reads TGTGCCAGCAGCTTAGAGCGGGGGTTCTACAATGAGCAGTTCTTC. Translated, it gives CASSLERGFYNEQFF.

Here the CDR3 DNA reads TGTGCCAGTAGTATGTGGGTCAATCAGCCCCAGCATTTT. Its protein product is CASSMWVNQPQHF. V and J are TRBV19 and TRBJ1-5, with unresolved D. Germline assignment: CDR1 LNHDA and CDR2 SQIVND (reference sequence). V lost 3 bases and J lost 3, with 6 bases in between. CDR3 length: 13 residues.

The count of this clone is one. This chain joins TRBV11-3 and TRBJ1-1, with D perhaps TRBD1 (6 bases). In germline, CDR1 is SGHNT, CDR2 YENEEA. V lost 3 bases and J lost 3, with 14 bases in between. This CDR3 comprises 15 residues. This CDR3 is CASSFNQGRDTEAFF. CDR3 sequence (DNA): TGTGCCAGCAGCTTCAATCAGGGGAGGGACACTGAAGCTTTCTTT.

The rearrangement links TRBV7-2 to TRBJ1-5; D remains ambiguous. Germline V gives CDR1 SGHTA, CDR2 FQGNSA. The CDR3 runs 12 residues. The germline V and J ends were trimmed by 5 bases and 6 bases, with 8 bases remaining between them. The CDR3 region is CASSAGIQPQHF. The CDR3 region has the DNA TGTGCCAGCAGCGCGGGGATTCAGCCCCAGCATTTT.

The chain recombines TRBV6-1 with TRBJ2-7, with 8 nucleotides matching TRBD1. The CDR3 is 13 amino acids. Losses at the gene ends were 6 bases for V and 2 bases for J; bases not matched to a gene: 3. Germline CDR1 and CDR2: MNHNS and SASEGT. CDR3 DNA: TGTGCCAGCAGCGAGGGACAGGCCTACGAGCAGTACTTC. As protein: CASSEGQAYEQYF.

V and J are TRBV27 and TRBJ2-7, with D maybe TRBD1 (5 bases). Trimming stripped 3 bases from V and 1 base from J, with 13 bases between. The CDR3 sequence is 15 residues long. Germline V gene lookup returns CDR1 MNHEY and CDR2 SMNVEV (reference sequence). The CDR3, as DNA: TGTGCCAGCAGTTTCCGCGATTCAGGGTCCTACGAGCAGTACTTC. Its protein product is CASSFRDSGSYEQYF.

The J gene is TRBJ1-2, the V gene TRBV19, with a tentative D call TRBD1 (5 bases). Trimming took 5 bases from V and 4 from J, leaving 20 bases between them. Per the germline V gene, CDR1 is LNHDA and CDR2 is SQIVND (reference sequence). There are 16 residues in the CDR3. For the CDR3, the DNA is TGTGCCAGTAGTGTCCTTTCCTTAGGGACGGGCTATGGCTACACCTTC. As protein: CASSVLSLGTGYGYTF.